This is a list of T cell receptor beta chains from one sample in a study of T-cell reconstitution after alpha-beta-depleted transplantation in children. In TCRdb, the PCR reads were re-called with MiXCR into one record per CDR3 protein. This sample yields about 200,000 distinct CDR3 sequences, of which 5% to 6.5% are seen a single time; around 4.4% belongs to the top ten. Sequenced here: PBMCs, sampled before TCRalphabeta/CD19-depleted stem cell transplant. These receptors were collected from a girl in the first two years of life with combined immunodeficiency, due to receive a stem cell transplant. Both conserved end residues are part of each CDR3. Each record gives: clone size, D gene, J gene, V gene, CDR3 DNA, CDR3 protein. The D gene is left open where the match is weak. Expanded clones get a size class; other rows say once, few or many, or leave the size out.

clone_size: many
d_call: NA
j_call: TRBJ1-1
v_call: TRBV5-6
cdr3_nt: TGTGCCAGCAGCTTTACGTACACGGGCACTGAAGCTTTCTTT
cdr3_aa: CASSFTYTGTEAFF

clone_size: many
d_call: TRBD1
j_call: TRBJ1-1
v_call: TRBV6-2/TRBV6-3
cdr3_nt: TGTGCCAGCAGTTATACCCCGACAGGGGCTGTTGAAGCTTTCTTT
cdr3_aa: CASSYTPTGAVEAFF

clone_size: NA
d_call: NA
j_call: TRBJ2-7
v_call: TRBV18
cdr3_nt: TGTGCCAGCTCACCACCGGGGCGGGTACCTCTTATGGAGCAGTACTTC
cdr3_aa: CASSPPGRVPLMEQYF

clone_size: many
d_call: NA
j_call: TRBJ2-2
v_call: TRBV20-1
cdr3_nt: TGCAGTGCTAGCGCCGTAGGAGCACCAACCGGGGAGCTGTTTTTT
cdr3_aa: CSASAVGAPTGELFF

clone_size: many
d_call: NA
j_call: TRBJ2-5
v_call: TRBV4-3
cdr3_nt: TGCGCCAGCAGCCAAGATGTGGGCCACCAAGAGACCCAGTACTTC
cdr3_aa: CASSQDVGHQETQYF

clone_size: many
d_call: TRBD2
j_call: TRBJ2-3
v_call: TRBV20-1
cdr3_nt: TGCAGTGCTACGGGACTAATCACAGATACGCAGTATTTT
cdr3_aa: CSATGLITDTQYF

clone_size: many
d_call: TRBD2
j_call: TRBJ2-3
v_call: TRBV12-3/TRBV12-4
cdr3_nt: TGTGCCAGCAGTTCCTCTAGCGGAGGCACAGATACGCAGTATTTT
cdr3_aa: CASSSSSGGTDTQYF

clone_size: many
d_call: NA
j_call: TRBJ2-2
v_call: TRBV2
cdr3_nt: TGTGCCAGCAAAACTACGACACAGGGCGCGAACACCGGGGAGCTGTTTTTT
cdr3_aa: CASKTTTQGANTGELFF

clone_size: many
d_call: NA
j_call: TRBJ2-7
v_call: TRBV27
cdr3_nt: TGTGCCAGCAGTTTAAACGGGAGTCCCGGCGAGCAGTACTTC
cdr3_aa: CASSLNGSPGEQYF

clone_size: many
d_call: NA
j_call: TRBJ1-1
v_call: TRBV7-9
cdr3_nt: TGTGCCAGCAGCCCACTTACAGGAGTCAAAACTGAAGCTTTCTTT
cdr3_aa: CASSPLTGVKTEAFF